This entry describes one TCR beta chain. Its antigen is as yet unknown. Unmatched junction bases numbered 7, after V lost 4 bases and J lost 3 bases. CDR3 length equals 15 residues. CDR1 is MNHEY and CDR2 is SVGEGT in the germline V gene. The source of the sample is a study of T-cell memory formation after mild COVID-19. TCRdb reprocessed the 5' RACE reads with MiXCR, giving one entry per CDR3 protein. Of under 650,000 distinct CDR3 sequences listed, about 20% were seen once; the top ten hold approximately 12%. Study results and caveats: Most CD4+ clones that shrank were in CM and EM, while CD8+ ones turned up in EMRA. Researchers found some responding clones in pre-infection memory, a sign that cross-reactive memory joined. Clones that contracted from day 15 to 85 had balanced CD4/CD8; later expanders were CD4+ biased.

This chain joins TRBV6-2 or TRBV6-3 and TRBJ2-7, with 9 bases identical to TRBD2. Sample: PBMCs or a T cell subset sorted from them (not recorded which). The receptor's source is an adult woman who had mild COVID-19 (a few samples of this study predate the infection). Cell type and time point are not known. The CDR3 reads CASSSTSGTNYEQYF. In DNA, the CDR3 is TGTGCCAGCAGTTCGACTAGCGGTACGAACTACGAGCAGTACTTC.